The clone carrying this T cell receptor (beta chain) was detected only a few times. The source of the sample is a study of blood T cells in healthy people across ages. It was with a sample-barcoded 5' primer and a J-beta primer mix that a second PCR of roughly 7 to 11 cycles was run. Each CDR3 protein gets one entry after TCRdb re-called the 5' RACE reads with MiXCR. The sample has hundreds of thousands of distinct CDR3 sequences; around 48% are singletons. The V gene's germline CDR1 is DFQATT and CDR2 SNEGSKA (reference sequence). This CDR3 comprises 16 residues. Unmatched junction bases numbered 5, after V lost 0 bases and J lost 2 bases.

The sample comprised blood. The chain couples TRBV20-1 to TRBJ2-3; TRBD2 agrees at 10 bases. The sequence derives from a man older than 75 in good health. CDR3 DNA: TGCAGTGCTAGAGAAAGCAGCGGGAGGGCCACAGATACGCAGTATTTT. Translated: CSARESSGRATDTQYF.